The next 19 T cell receptor beta chains were all read from a single sample in a study of preoperative IRX-2 immunotherapy in early breast cancer. Sequencing used immunoSEQ multiplex PCR; TCRdb keeps in-frame clones, though not all of them. Of tens of thousands of clones detected, about 77% appear once; the ten largest clones hold roughly 2.2%. The treatment denotes: preoperative locoregional IRX-2 cytokine immunotherapy. The sample consisted of lymph node tissue, taken before IRX-2 immunotherapy. The receptors come from a human donor with breast cancer.

The chain links TRBV11-3 to TRBJ1-5; no reliable D call. CDR3 length equals 15 residues. Germline V gives CDR1 SGHNT, CDR2 YENEEA. Trimming pared 3 bases from V and 7 bases from J, leaving 16 bases between. As DNA, the CDR3 is TGTGCCAGCAGCTTGGGTCCGGCGAGAAGCCAGCCCCAGCATTTT. Translating gives CASSLGPARSQPQHF.

As DNA, the CDR3 is TGTGCCAGTAGTCCCCTGGGGTACAATGGCTACACCTTC. Translating gives CASSPLGYNGYTF. The V and J genes are TRBV19 and TRBJ1-2; no clear D. The ends were cut back, 5 bases at V and 6 bases at J, with 13 bases in the middle. The CDR3 consists of 13 residues. CDR1 and CDR2 from the germline V gene are LNHDA and SQIVND (reference sequence).

The chain is built from TRBV6-8 and TRBJ2-7, with D perhaps being TRBD1 or TRBD2 (6 bases each). V lost 5 bases to trimming and J lost 2 bases, with 13 bases between them. Germline-derived CDR1 and CDR2 are MNHGY and SAAAGT. The CDR3 is 14 amino acids. CDR3 bases: TGTGCCAGCAGTCTAGAGGAGGGGGCCTACGAGCAGTACTTC. Protein sequence: CASSLEEGAYEQYF.

As DNA, the CDR3 is TGTGCCAGCAGCTTACCAGGGGGGTCTGGGGCCAACGTCCTGACTTTC. Protein sequence: CASSLPGGSGANVLTF. J is TRBJ2-6 and V is TRBV7-6; possibly TRBD1 for D (7 bases). This CDR3 region has 16 residues. In germline, CDR1 is SGHVS, CDR2 FNYEAQ. V lost 2 bases to trimming and J lost 1 base, with 9 bases between them.

This clone was found a few times. J is TRBJ1-1 and V is TRBV29-1; 8 bases are a match to TRBD1. Germline values: CDR1 SQVTM, CDR2 ANQGSEA. J was trimmed by 5 bases and V by 4 bases; bases with no gene match: 3. The CDR3 has 12 residues. CDR3 protein: CSVGTGWTEAFF. The CDR3 DNA follows: TGCAGCGTTGGGACAGGGTGGACTGAAGCTTTCTTT. The variable domain in full, with the rest retrieved from reference TRBV29-1 and TRBJ1-1, is SAVISQKPSRDICQRGTSLTIQCQVDSQVTMMFWYRQQPGQSLTLIATANQGSEATYESGFVIDKFPISRPNLTFSTLTVSNMSPEDSSIYLCSVGTGWTEAFFGQGTRLTVV.

This clone was found a few times. The chain couples TRBV5-1 to TRBJ1-3; D might be TRBD1 (5 bases). V was trimmed by 0 bases and J by 0 bases, leaving 13 bases between them. This CDR3 spans 17 amino acids. CDR1 is SGHRS and CDR2 is YFSETQ in the germline V gene. CDR3 sequence (DNA): TGCGCCAGCAGCTTGGCCGCAGGGACTAGCTCTGGAAACACCATATATTTT. This gives the protein CASSLAAGTSSGNTIYF.

This chain joins TRBV6-8 and TRBJ1-4; 7 bases align to TRBD1. The CDR3 extends over 14 amino acids. Germline CDR1 MNHGY, CDR2 SAAAGT. With V trimmed by 6 bases and J by 8 bases, 9 bases remained unmatched. CDR3 protein: CASRVRDSGEKLFF. CDR3 bases: TGTGCCAGCAGGGTCCGGGACAGTGGAGAAAAACTGTTTTTT.

The chain recombines TRBV6-8 with TRBJ1-3, with unresolved D. Deletions cut 5 bases from V and 3 bases from J, with 14 bases between. The CDR3 has 15 amino acids. Germline CDR1 MNHGY, CDR2 SAAAGT. In DNA form, the CDR3 reads TGTGCCAGCAGTCCACACAAGGGTAATGGAAACACCATATATTTT. Translation: CASSPHKGNGNTIYF.

V is TRBV6-8 and J is TRBJ2-4; weak D call: TRBD1 (7 bases). The CDR3 is made up of 14 amino acids. Trimming took 11 bases from V and 6 from J, leaving 20 bases between them. CDR1 and CDR2 (germline): MNHGY, SAAAGT. CDR3 amino acids: CACRQGLFGNIQYF. The CDR3 DNA is TGTGCCTGCCGACAGGGACTTTTCGGAAACATTCAGTACTTC.

The chain couples TRBV28 to TRBJ2-5; 8 bases match TRBD1. Germline V gene sequence: CDR1 MDHEN, CDR2 SYDVKM. The junction had 5 bases not matched to a gene; V was cut back by 5 bases and J by 3 bases. This CDR3 is built from 14 residues. DNA of the CDR3: TGTGCCAGCAGTCCATTGACAGGGGAAGAGACCCAGTACTTC. Protein sequence: CASSPLTGEETQYF.

The sample holds one count of this clone. The V gene is TRBV5-1, the J gene TRBJ1-4, with TRBD1 matching 8 bases. V dropped 3 bases and J dropped 6; count of bases not matched to a gene: 7. The germline CDR1 and CDR2 sequences are SGHRS and YFSETQ. The CDR3 has 15 residues. DNA of the CDR3: TGCGCCAGCAGCTCAGACAGGGGACAAGATGAAAAACTGTTTTTT. It codes for CASSSDRGQDEKLFF.

The CDR3 loop reads CASSLDRIQDYEQYF. CDR3 DNA: TGTGCCAGCAGCTTAGATCGGATACAGGATTACGAGCAGTACTTC. The J gene is TRBJ2-7, the V gene TRBV11-3; a possible D gene is TRBD1 (5 bases). This CDR3 comprises 15 residues. Germline V gives CDR1 SGHNT, CDR2 YENEEA. V dropped 0 bases and J dropped 4 bases, with 13 bases sitting between them.

The chain links TRBV11-3 to TRBJ1-3; weak D call: TRBD1 (5 bases). This CDR3 has 15 amino acids. Trimming removed 5 bases at V and 0 bases at J, with 11 bases between. Germline V gene data show CDR1 as SGHNT and CDR2 as YENEEA. The CDR3 DNA is TGTGCCAGCAGCCATGCTGGGGGCTCTGGAAACACCATATATTTT. Protein: CASSHAGGSGNTIYF.

The gene calls are TRBV28 and TRBJ1-5; the D is unclear. The length of the CDR3 is 15 residues. Germline loops: CDR1 MDHEN, CDR2 SYDVKM. V lost 5 bases and J 2 bases, leaving 13 bases between the germline ends. The CDR3, as DNA: TGTGCCAGCAGTGTCCCCATTGGTGGCAATCAGCCCCAGCATTTT. Translation: CASSVPIGGNQPQHF.

The chain couples TRBV14 to TRBJ2-7; D is undetermined. Trimming cost V 4 bases and J 4 bases, with 8 bases left between them. From germline, CDR1 is SGHDN and CDR2 FVKESK. The length of the CDR3 is 12 residues. Written as DNA, the CDR3 is TGTGCCAGCAGCCCTGCCTCTTACGAGCAGTACTTC. It is translated as CASSPASYEQYF.

The J gene is TRBJ1-1, the V gene TRBV5-1; 7 bases are shared with TRBD1. The trim removed 4 bases at V and 0 bases at J, leaving 3 bases unmatched. The CDR3 sequence is 14 residues long. Germline lookup yields CDR1 SGHRS and CDR2 YFSETQ. The CDR3 sequence is CASSGTGVNTEAFF. In DNA, the CDR3 is TGCGCCAGCAGCGGCACAGGGGTGAACACTGAAGCTTTCTTT.

The chain joins TRBV5-1 to TRBJ2-2; 10 nucleotides match TRBD2. CDR1 and CDR2 from the germline V gene are SGHRS and YFSETQ. The CDR3 has 15 residues. The junction had 3 bases not matched to a gene; V was cut back by 1 base and J by 6 bases. As DNA, the CDR3 is TGCGCCAGCAGCTTGAGAAGCGGGGGGGCCGGGGAGCTGTTTTTT. The encoded protein is CASSLRSGGAGELFF.

The rearrangement links TRBV12-5 to TRBJ2-1, with 7 nucleotides matching TRBD1. This CDR3 contains 14 residues. The germline V gene has CDR1 LGHNT and CDR2 FRNRAP. Written as DNA, the CDR3 is TGTGCCAGCACCCCACAGGGGTCGGTCAATGAGCAGTTCTTC. Its translation is CASTPQGSVNEQFF. Filled out from reference TRBV12-5 and TRBJ2-1, the complete variable domain reads DARVTQTPRHKVTEMGQEVTMRCQPILGHNTVFWYRQTMMQGLELLAYFRNRAPLDDSGMPKDRFSAEMPDATLATLKIQPSEPRDSAVYFCASTPQGSVNEQFFGPGTRLTVL.

CDR3 amino acids: CASSAVLKRGGGDTQYF. DNA of the CDR3: TGTGCCAGCAGTGCGGTCTTGAAGCGGGGGGGCGGAGATACGCAGTATTTT. V usage is TRBV6-8 and J usage is TRBJ2-3; 10 nucleotides match TRBD2. V lost 5 bases to trimming and J lost 5 bases; unmatched junction nucleotides: 13. CDR3 length: 17 residues. Germline CDR1 reads MNHGY; CDR2 reads SAAAGT.